Below, one TCR beta chain is given with its context. CDR1 MDHEN and CDR2 SYDVKM come from the germline V gene. The germline V and J ends were trimmed by 8 bases and 2 bases, with 16 bases remaining between them. The CDR3 loop spans 15 amino acids. The authors' processing: Reference gene primer amplification gave nucleated cell count estimates. Using immunoSEQ multiplex PCR, the repertoire was profiled, and TCRdb retains in-frame clones only, with some absent. V and J calls and clone size are as listed in that table; D and trimming were resolved from the DNA. This table has approximately 75,000 clones, about 70% appearing once. The record originates from a study of blood T cell repertoires in COVID-19. As for the study in general: The study drew acute and convalescent COVID-19 samples from the United States, Italy and Spain. T cells, B-cell-depleted T cells, or PBMCs provided the cDNA or gDNA that served as material.

This sequence joins TRBV28 and TRBJ1-5, with D possibly TRBD1 on 6 matching bases. Source material: peripheral blood. The clonotype originates from an elderly woman with active or convalescent COVID-19. This chain's CDR3 is CASSPSQGRNQPQHF. The CDR3 DNA is TGTGCCAGCTCCCCTAGTCAGGGGCGCAATCAGCCCCAGCATTTT.